One sample yielded the 27 T cell receptor beta chains listed below, sequenced in a study of blood T cell repertoires in COVID-19. Using immunoSEQ multiplex PCR, the repertoire was profiled, and TCRdb retains in-frame clones only, with some absent. Here the sample spans about 71,000 clones, 75% to 90% being singletons. The material sequenced was peripheral blood. The receptors shown here come from a man younger than 40 with acute or convalescent COVID-19.

This clone occurred once. J is TRBJ2-1 and V is TRBV5-1, with 9 bases lining up with TRBD2. V lost 0 bases, J lost 2 bases, and 3 bases stayed unmatched. The germline CDR1 and CDR2 sequences are SGHRS and YFSETQ. CDR3 length: 16 amino acids. CDR3 loop: CASSLGLAGTYNEQFF. CDR3 DNA: TGCGCCAGCAGCTTGGGTCTAGCGGGAACCTACAATGAGCAGTTCTTC. Based on the CDR3 plus reference TRBV5-1 and TRBJ2-1, the full variable domain is KAGVTQTPRYLIKTRGQQVTLSCSPISGHRSVSWYQQTPGQGLQFLFEYFSETQRNKGNFPGRFSGRQFSNSRSEMNVSTLELGDSALYLCASSLGLAGTYNEQFFGPGTRLTVL.

This clone came up once. This rearrangement joins TRBV14 to TRBJ1-2; the match to TRBD1 covers 8 bases. The CDR3 loop spans 14 amino acids. J lost 6 bases, V lost 3 bases, and 6 bases had no gene match. Germline loops: CDR1 SGHDN, CDR2 FVKESK. CDR3 amino acids: CASSHLQGGNGYTF. The CDR3 nucleotides read TGTGCCAGCAGCCATCTACAGGGGGGGAATGGCTACACCTTC.

The chain employs TRBV5-4 and TRBJ1-1, with TRBD1 as a possible D gene (5 bases). Germline V gene data show CDR1 as SGHNT and CDR2 as YYREEE (reference sequence). The CDR3 spans 14 residues. The V and J ends lost 0 bases and 0 bases respectively, with 6 bases between them. Here the CDR3 reads CASSLGQMNTEAFF. The CDR3 DNA is TGTGCCAGCAGCTTGGGACAGATGAACACTGAAGCTTTCTTT.

This CDR3 reads CASSLGGLAGPEGFF. For the CDR3, the DNA is TGTGCCAGCAGCTTAGGGGGACTAGCGGGGCCAGAGGGGTTCTTC. The chain links TRBV7-9 to TRBJ2-1; TRBD2 agrees at 13 bases. The CDR3 loop spans 15 amino acids. V shed 1 base, J shed 15 bases, and the junction held 9 bases outside the gene matches. Germline V CDR1 and CDR2: SEHNR, FQNEAQ (reference sequence).

The J gene is TRBJ1-6, the V gene TRBV4-1; a possible D gene is TRBD1 (5 bases). The germline V gene encodes CDR1 MGHRA and CDR2 YSYEKL. The CDR3 extends over 18 amino acids. Trimming pared 0 bases from V and 7 bases from J, leaving 19 bases between. The CDR3 region is CASSQDNFGTAGNSPLHF. CDR3 DNA sequence: TGCGCCAGCAGCCAAGATAATTTCGGGACGGCGGGAAATTCACCCCTCCACTTT.

Worth noting for this clone: The junction departs from the called germline gene at one end, perhaps through a read error. The DNA for the CDR3 is TGTGCTAGCAGCTTGAGAGAGGGCACTGAAGCTTTCTTT. Encoded protein: CASSLREGTEAFF. The chain carries TRBV7-7 and TRBJ1-1; no clear D gene. Germline V lookup: CDR1 SSHAT, CDR2 FNYEAQ (reference sequence). CDR3 length equals 13 residues.

This chain links TRBV28 with TRBJ2-4; D uncertain. Per germline, CDR1 MDHEN and CDR2 SYDVKM. V was trimmed by 3 bases and J by 5 bases, leaving 8 bases between them. There are 13 residues in the CDR3. CDR3 residues: CASSLSSENIQYF. CDR3 nucleotide sequence: TGTGCCAGCAGTTTGTCGTCGGAAAACATTCAGTACTTC.

The rearrangement uses TRBV5-1 and TRBJ2-5; possible D gene TRBD1, 6 bases. Trimming left V 0 bases short and J 2 bases short, with 8 bases between. There are 14 residues in the CDR3. Germline CDR1 reads SGHRS; CDR2 reads YFSETQ. DNA for the CDR3: TGCGCCAGCAGCTTGGGGGGACAACAAGAGACCCAGTACTTC. Amino acid sequence: CASSLGGQQETQYF.

The V and J genes are TRBV2 and TRBJ1-2; D may be TRBD1 (5 bases). Per germline, CDR1 SNHLY and CDR2 FYNNEI. CDR3 size: 16 residues. Trimming removed 6 bases from V and 7 bases from J, with 24 bases in between. CDR3 sequence reads: CASSAHSPLDSGGYTF. As DNA, the CDR3 is TGTGCCAGCAGCGCCCATTCCCCGCTCGACAGTGGTGGCTACACCTTC. Drawing the rest from reference TRBV2 and TRBJ1-2, the complete variable domain is EPEVTQTPSHQVTQMGQEVILRCVPISNHLYFYWYRQILGQKVEFLVSFYNNEISEKSEIFDDQFSVERPDGSNFTLKIRSTKLEDSAMYFCASSAHSPLDSGGYTFGSGTRLTVV.

V gene TRBV7-8 combines with J gene TRBJ2-2; D uncertain. Trimming removed 1 base at V and 0 bases at J, with 6 bases between. The length of the CDR3 is 15 residues. CDR1 and CDR2 from the germline V gene are SGHVS and FQNEAQ. The chain's CDR3 is CASSLGTPNTGELFF. The CDR3 coding sequence is TGTGCCAGCAGCTTAGGAACACCGAACACCGGGGAGCTGTTTTTT.

The chain carries TRBV3-1 (or the pseudogene TRBV3-2) and TRBJ2-7; D is possibly TRBD2 (5 bases). Germline CDR1 LGHDT, CDR2 YNNKEL (reference sequence). CDR3 size: 12 residues. The chain's CDR3 is CASSHAVEGISV. CDR3 DNA: TGTGCCAGCAGCCACGCCGTAGAGGGCATCTCCGTC.

The rearrangement uses TRBV5-1 and TRBJ1-3, with 9 bases lining up with TRBD1. The CDR3 is 17 residues long. The V and J ends lost 1 base and 0 bases, in that order; junction bases with no gene match: 5. CDR1 is SGHRS and CDR2 is YFSETQ in the germline V gene. The CDR3 protein is CASSLTGTGLSGNTIYF. CDR3 sequence (DNA): TGCGCCAGCAGCTTGACGGGGACAGGGCTCTCTGGAAACACCATATATTTT.

This clone was observed once. The V and J genes are TRBV2 and TRBJ1-1; D is possibly TRBD1 (6 bases). The CDR3 loop spans 13 amino acids. Looked up from germline, CDR1 is SNHLY and CDR2 is FYNNEI. V was trimmed by 4 bases and J by 8 bases, leaving 14 bases between them. CDR3 nucleotide sequence: TGTGCCAGCAGTGTTGCAGGACAGATAGAAGCTTTCTTT. It codes for CASSVAGQIEAFF.

This clone was detected once. This sequence joins TRBV19 and TRBJ1-2; 7 nucleotides line up with TRBD1. V dropped 2 bases and J dropped 8; count of bases not matched to a gene: 5. The CDR3 runs 13 residues. Germline CDR1 reads LNHDA; CDR2 reads SQIVND (reference sequence). In nucleotides, the CDR3 is TGTGCCAGTAGTATAACCACAGGGGACGGCTACACCTTC. Translation: CASSITTGDGYTF.

The CDR3 DNA reads as TGTGCCAGCAGCTCCGGGACCGGGAGCTATGGCTACACCTTC. The encoded protein is CASSSGTGSYGYTF. The genes are TRBV7-9 and TRBJ1-2, with a weak D call TRBD1 (5 bases). This CDR3 has 14 amino acids. In germline, CDR1 is SEHNR, CDR2 FQNEAQ (reference sequence). Deletions cut 4 bases from V and 4 bases from J, with 13 bases between. The variable domain in full, completed from reference TRBV7-9 and TRBJ1-2, reads DTGVSQNPRHKITKRGQNVTFRCDPISEHNRLYWYRQTLGQGPEFLTYFQNEAQLEKSRLLSDRFSAERPKGSFSTLEIQRTEQGDSAMYLCASSSGTGSYGYTFGSGTRLTVV.

The V call is TRBV19, the J call TRBJ1-6; TRBD1 matches at 8 bases. The trim removed 2 bases at V and 9 bases at J, leaving 3 bases unmatched. Germline CDR1 reads LNHDA; CDR2 reads SQIVND (reference sequence). The CDR3 runs 14 residues. The CDR3 nucleotides read TGTGCCAGTAGTATACCCGGACAGGGTTCACCCCTCCACTTT. The encoded protein is CASSIPGQGSPLHF.

V gene TRBV30 combines with J gene TRBJ1-1; D uncertain. This CDR3 spans 12 amino acids. The V and J ends lost 4 bases and 7 bases respectively, with 13 bases between them. Per the germline V gene, CDR1 is GTSNPN and CDR2 is SVGIG (reference sequence). The CDR3 here is CAWTPRGGEAFF. DNA for the CDR3: TGTGCCTGGACTCCACGAGGTGGTGAAGCTTTCTTT.

The chain links TRBV2 to TRBJ2-1; 7 bases align to TRBD2. V trimming: 7 bases; J trimming: 7 bases; junction bases outside the gene matches: 10. The germline gives CDR1 SNHLY, CDR2 FYNNEI. The CDR3 has 14 amino acids. The CDR3 DNA follows: TGTGCCAGCACGGGCCTAGCGGTTTCAAATGAGCAGTTCTTC. Amino acid sequence: CASTGLAVSNEQFF. The complete variable domain, with remaining parts taken from reference TRBV2 and TRBJ2-1, reads EPEVTQTPSHQVTQMGQEVILRCVPISNHLYFYWYRQILGQKVEFLVSFYNNEISEKSEIFDDQFSVERPDGSNFTLKIRSTKLEDSAMYFCASTGLAVSNEQFFGPGTRLTVL.

The chain couples TRBV7-2 to TRBJ2-2; TRBD1 is a possible D gene (5 bases). The V gene lost 5 bases and the J gene lost 5 bases, with 15 bases spanning the gap. Per germline, CDR1 SGHTA and CDR2 FQGNSA. CDR3 length equals 15 residues. The CDR3 nucleotides are TGTGCCAGCAGCCGCACAGGTGTCGTGACCGGGGAGCTGTTTTTT. It codes for CASSRTGVVTGELFF. The full variable domain, completed using reference TRBV7-2 and TRBJ2-2, is GAGVSQSPSNKVTEKGKDVELRCDPISGHTALYWYRQSLGQGLEFLIYFQGNSAPDKSGLPSDRFSAERTGGSVSTLTIQRTQQEDSAVYLCASSRTGVVTGELFFGEGSRLTVL.

The chain is built from TRBV5-1 and TRBJ1-1, with D unclear. This CDR3 is built from 13 residues. CDR1 and CDR2 (germline): SGHRS, YFSETQ. Trimming took off 4 bases at V and 6 bases at J, with 13 bases between the two ends. Here the CDR3 reads CASSISGGPEAFF. The CDR3 DNA sequence: TGCGCCAGCAGCATCTCCGGAGGACCTGAAGCTTTCTTT.

CDR3 residues: CATSDRDRVNSPLHF. The CDR3 DNA sequence: TGTGCCACCAGTGATAGAGACAGGGTTAATTCACCCCTCCACTTT. The rearrangement joins TRBV24-1 to TRBJ1-6; 7 positions agree with TRBD1. Germline trimming cut 3 bases from V and 6 bases from J; bases unmatched to any gene: 4. There are 15 residues in the CDR3. The germline V gene has CDR1 KGHDR and CDR2 SFDVKD.

The V gene is TRBV15, the J gene TRBJ2-3; the match to TRBD1 covers 10 bases. The CDR3 has 15 amino acids. Germline-derived CDR1 and CDR2 are LNHNV and YYDKDF (reference sequence). The junction had 6 bases not matched to a gene; V was cut back by 5 bases and J by 4 bases. In DNA form, the CDR3 reads TGTGCCACCAGCGGCCGGGACAGGGGCCCAGATACGCAGTATTTT. Protein product: CATSGRDRGPDTQYF.

This chain connects TRBV6-5 to TRBJ1-3; D unresolved. Germline V CDR1 and CDR2: MNHEY, SVGAGI. Deletions cut 2 bases from V and 14 bases from J, with 10 bases between. The CDR3 contains 11 residues. DNA of the CDR3: TGTGCCAGCAGTTACGGGAGCCGATTATATTTT. Protein sequence: CASSYGSRLYF.

The rearrangement links TRBV12-3 or TRBV12-4 to TRBJ2-2, with D uncertain. The CDR3 totals 13 residues. V lost 6 bases and J lost 3, with 8 bases in between. CDR3: CASSWAHTGELFF. CDR3 in DNA: TGTGCCAGCAGCTGGGCGCACACCGGGGAGCTGTTTTTT.

The chain joins TRBV5-1 to TRBJ1-1; tentatively, D is TRBD1 (6 bases). CDR1 is SGHRS and CDR2 is YFSETQ in the germline V gene. CDR3 size: 16 residues. The germline V and J ends were trimmed by 4 bases and 0 bases, with 16 bases remaining between them. CDR3 DNA sequence: TGCGCCAGCAGCCTGAACCCGACAGGCATGAACACTGAAGCTTTCTTT. The encoded protein is CASSLNPTGMNTEAFF.

The rearrangement uses TRBV6-2 or TRBV6-3 and TRBJ1-2; TRBD1 agrees at 10 bases. The CDR3 is 14 residues long. Germline V gene lookup returns CDR1 MNHEY and CDR2 SVGEGT. The V and J ends lost 3 bases and 8 bases, in that order; junction bases with no gene match: 6. Written as DNA, the CDR3 is TGTGCCAGCAGTTATAGACAGGGGGCCTTCGGCTACACCTTC. As protein: CASSYRQGAFGYTF.

The V and J genes are TRBV18 and TRBJ1-1, with D maybe TRBD1 (5 bases). From germline, CDR1 is KGHSH and CDR2 LQKENI. The length of the CDR3 is 14 residues. Trimming took off 1 base at V and 2 bases at J, with 8 bases between the two ends. The CDR3 nucleotides read TGTGCCAGCTCACCACAATGGACAAACACTGAAGCTTTCTTT. Translation gives CASSPQWTNTEAFF.